This T cell receptor (beta chain) comes out of a study of CD8+ T cells in alopecia areata. About the research overall: Treated patients were given oral tofacitinib, which was dosed at 5 to 10 mg twice daily.

Study conclusions and caveats: Relative to mice, TCR sharing across patients was less clear, a difference possibly HLA-related. Lesional tissue from the scalp (especially in alopecia totalis/universalis) showed higher clonality than normal scalp.

Following RNA extraction, reverse transcription yielded cDNA that acted as the sequencing template. The method was immunoSEQ multiplex PCR; TCRdb's version includes in-frame clones alone and lacks a portion of them. Of around 250,000 clones in the sample, under 80% were seen once. To note about this clone: Its cognate antigen is unknown.

CDR3 length: 14 amino acids. V gave up 2 bases and J gave up 1 base; unmatched junction bases: 1. Germline lookup yields CDR1 MNHEY and CDR2 SVGAGI. From alopecia areata patients, lesional scalp punch biopsies and peripheral blood were collected. The receptor was derived from a human donor with alopecia areata. This chain connects TRBV6-5 to TRBJ1-1; 7 bases match TRBD1. The sequenced sample was CD4+ T cells sorted from blood, obtained at week 0. The CDR3 sequence: CASSYRGPNTEAFF. CDR3 DNA sequence: TGTGCCAGCAGTTACAGGGGGCCGAACACTGAAGCTTTCTTT.